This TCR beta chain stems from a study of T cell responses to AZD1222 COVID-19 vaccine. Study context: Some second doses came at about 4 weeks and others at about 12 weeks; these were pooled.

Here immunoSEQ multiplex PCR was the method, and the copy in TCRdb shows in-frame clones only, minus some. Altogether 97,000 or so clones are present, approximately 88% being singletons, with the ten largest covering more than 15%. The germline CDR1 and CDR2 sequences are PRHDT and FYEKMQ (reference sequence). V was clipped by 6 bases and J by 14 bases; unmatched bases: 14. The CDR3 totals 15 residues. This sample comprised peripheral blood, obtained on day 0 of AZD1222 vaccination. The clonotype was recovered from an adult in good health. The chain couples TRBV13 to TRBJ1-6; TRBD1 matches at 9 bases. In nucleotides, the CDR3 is TGTGCCAGCAGACCTTCGTTGGACAGGGGTCCCACCCTCCACTTT. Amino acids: CASRPSLDRGPTLHF.